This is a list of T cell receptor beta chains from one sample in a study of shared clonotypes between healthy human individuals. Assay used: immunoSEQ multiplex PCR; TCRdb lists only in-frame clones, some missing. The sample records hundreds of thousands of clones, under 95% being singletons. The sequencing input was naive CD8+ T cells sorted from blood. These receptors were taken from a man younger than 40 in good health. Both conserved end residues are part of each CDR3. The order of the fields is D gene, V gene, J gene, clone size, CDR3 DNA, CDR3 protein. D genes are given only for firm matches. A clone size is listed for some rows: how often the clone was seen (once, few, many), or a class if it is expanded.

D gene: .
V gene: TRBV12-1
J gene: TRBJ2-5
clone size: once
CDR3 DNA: TGTGCCAGCAGCCGGCGACTAGCGGGAGAGGAGACCCAGTACTTC
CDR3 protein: CASSRRLAGEETQYF

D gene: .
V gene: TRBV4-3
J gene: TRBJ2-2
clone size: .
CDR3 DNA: TGCGCCAGCAGCCCCTTACCCAGCAAGGCCGGGGAGCTGTTTTTT
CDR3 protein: CASSPLPSKAGELFF

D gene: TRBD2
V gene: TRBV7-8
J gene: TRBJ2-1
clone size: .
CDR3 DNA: TGTGCCAGCAGCTTAAGGGGAGGGACTAGCGGGAATGAGCAGTTCTTC
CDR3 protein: CASSLRGGTSGNEQFF

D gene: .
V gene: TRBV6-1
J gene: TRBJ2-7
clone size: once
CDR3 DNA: TGTGCCAGCAGTGAAGGAGATCTCGAGCAGTACTTC
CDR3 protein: CASSEGDLEQYF

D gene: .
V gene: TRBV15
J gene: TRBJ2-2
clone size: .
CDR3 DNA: TGTGCCACCAGCAGAGATCTGGGAAGTATCTTCACCGGGGAGCTGTTTTTT
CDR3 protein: CATSRDLGSIFTGELFF

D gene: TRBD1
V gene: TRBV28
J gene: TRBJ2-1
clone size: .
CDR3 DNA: TGTGCCAGCAGTCCCGGGACAGGGGCTTACAATGAGCAGTTCTTC
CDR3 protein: CASSPGTGAYNEQFF

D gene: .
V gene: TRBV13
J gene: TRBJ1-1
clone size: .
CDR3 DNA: TGTGCCAGCAGCTTAGGCTCACGGGGGACTGAAGCTTTCTTT
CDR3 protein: CASSLGSRGTEAFF

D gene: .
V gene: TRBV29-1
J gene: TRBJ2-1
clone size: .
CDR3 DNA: TGCAGCGTTGATGCCCTCGACAGTTCCAGCTCCTACAATGAGCAGTTCTTC
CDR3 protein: CSVDALDSSSSYNEQFF

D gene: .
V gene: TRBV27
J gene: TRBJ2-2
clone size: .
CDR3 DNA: TGTGCCAGCAGTCCGGACTCAAACACCGGGGAGCTGTTTTTT
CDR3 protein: CASSPDSNTGELFF

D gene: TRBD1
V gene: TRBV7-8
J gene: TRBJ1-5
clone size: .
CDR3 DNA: TGTGCCAGCAGCCTCCGGCGGGACAGGGTTTATCAGCCCCAGCATTTT
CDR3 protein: CASSLRRDRVYQPQHF

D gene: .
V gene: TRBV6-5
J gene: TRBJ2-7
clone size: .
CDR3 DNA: TGTGCCAGCCGTTTCGGCAGGGAGCAGTACTTC
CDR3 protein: CASRFGREQYF

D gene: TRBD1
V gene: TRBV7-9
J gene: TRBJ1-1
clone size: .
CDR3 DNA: TGTGCCAGCAGCTCTAACCACAGGGGCCACACTGAAGCTTTCTTT
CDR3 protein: CASSSNHRGHTEAFF

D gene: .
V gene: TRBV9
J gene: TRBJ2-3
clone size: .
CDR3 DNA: TGTGCCAGCAGCGTGAACCGGGACGGACGCACAGATACGCAGTATTTT
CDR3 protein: CASSVNRDGRTDTQYF

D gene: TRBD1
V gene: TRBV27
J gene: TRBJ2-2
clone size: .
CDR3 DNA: TGTGCCAGCAGGCCGGGACAGTACACCGGGGAGCTGTTTTTT
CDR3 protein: CASRPGQYTGELFF

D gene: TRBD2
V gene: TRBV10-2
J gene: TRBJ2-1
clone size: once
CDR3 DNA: TGCGCCAGCAGCGACTTTAGAGCGGGAGGAACGAGGGAGCAGTTCTTC
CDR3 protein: CASSDFRAGGTREQFF

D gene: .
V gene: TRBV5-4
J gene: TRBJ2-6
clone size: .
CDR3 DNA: TGTGCCAGCAGCTTGCCCGAGGACAGTCTCTACAACGTCCTGACTTTC
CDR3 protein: CASSLPEDSLYNVLTF

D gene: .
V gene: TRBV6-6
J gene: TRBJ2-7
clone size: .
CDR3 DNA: TGTGCCAGCAGTTACTCTTTGGACCAATCCTACGAGCAGTACTTC
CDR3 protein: CASSYSLDQSYEQYF

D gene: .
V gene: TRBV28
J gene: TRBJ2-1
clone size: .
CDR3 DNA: TGTGCCAGCAGTTTACTTGTTGGCTCCTACAATGAGCAGTTCTTC
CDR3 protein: CASSLLVGSYNEQFF

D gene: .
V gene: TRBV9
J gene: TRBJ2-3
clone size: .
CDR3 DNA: TGTGCCAGCAGCGTGGGGGGAGCTAGCACAGATACGCAGTATTTT
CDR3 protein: CASSVGGASTDTQYF

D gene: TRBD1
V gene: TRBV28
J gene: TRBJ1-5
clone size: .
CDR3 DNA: TGTGCCAGCAGACAGGGGGCGAATCAGCCCCAGCATTTT
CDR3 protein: CASRQGANQPQHF